The sequence of this TCR beta chain was determined in a study of blood T cells in healthy people across ages (dated by TCRdb to between 2015 and 2016). Background for the entire study: In model experiments, template switching captured about one uniquely barcoded TCR beta cDNA molecule for every two T cells. Donors of different ages were randomly distributed across sequencing lanes to avoid experimental bias. To track age-related changes in TCR beta repertoire diversity, the study relied on deep sequencing normalized with unique cDNA molecular identifiers. Four age groups were formed from the donors: young (average roughly 15 years), middle-aged (approximately 40), aged (under 70) and long-lived (roughly 88). The study analyzed two additional independent replicas of 1 million unique cDNA reads from the same blood draw for two donors, one aged 18 to 30 and one aged 80 or older.

There are 15 amino acids in the CDR3, from cysteine to phenylalanine inclusive. Here the CDR3 DNA is all that survives: 45 bases in frame from base 1. The junction shows trimming of 4 bases on V and 4 bases on J, and the gene matches do not reach 7 bases of it. The germline V gene supplies CDR1 MDHEN and CDR2 SYDVKM. A word on this clonotype: Its antigen is currently not known. No base quality values were provided; no much bigger clone lies one nucleotide off.

Systemically healthy Caucasian individuals from Russia, approximately 39 in total and aged about 6 to 90 years, were included as donors. Around 9.8 milliliters of peripheral blood were collected from each donor into EDTA-treated Vacutainer tubes. PBMCs were isolated by Ficoll-Paque density-gradient centrifugation, with at least 6.5 million obtained per sample. Total RNA, at least 6 micrograms per sample, was extracted from PBMCs with Trizol reagent. The percentages of naive CD45RAhigh/CD27high T cells were determined by flow cytometry on a PBMC aliquot from every donor. The library was made by 5' RACE. TCRdb records Illumina HiSeq 2500 as the sequencer. A second roughly 6 to 12 cycle PCR used a sample-barcoded 5' primer and a J-beta primer mix. Each TCR beta cDNA molecule received a unique molecular identifier from a template-switch 5' adaptor carrying 12 random nucleotides. Each sample yielded at least 2.5 million CDR3-containing paired-end reads. The Mint cDNA synthesis kit, primed by a TRBC-specific oligonucleotide, was used to synthesize first-strand cDNA from all RNA. All cDNA was treated with uracil-DNA glycosylase and then went through a first 18-cycle PCR with the universal primers M1SS and BC2_uni_R. Turning to the authors' computational methods: For normalization, 1 million high-quality reads, each with a distinct molecular identifier, were randomly selected from each sample. Reads with shared molecular identifiers were discarded instead of being binned into consensus sequences. MiTCR, set to a Q25 quality threshold and the strictest error-elimination algorithm, was used for CDR3 identification, clonotype clustering and error correction. A nonparametric unseen species model using Euler transformation provided a lower-bound estimate of total TCR beta diversity. TCRdb passed the public sequencing reads through fastp at Q25 and MiXCR, retaining productive beta sequences. Each entry merges the rows of one CDR3 protein and shows their most common DNA and genes. TCRdb assigned the V and J calls; the authors' analysis was not used. The table for this sample lists about a million distinct CDR3 sequences; less than 45% of them were counted only once. The ten biggest clones cover around 13% of the sample.

General conclusions and limits of the study: Bulk unsorted PBMC profiling prevented conclusive comparison of naive and antigen-experienced compartments. As age increased, observed TCR beta diversity per million T cells dropped in a roughly linear way, and a significant reduction was already evident by age 40. Total diversity estimates from one million sequenced T cells were considered lower bounds and underestimates. Compared with the aged group, the long-lived group had more naive CD4+ T cells, fewer expanded clones and increased TCR diversity, a pattern suggesting age selection. Donor CMV infection status was unknown, potentially confounding age-related changes in expanded clonotypes. The percentage of naive T cells measured by flow cytometry correlated strongly with observed TCR beta diversity.

This receptor was obtained from a man aged 18 to 29 in good health. Sequencing used blood. This chain is built from TRBV28 and TRBJ2-5, and TRBD1 aligns with 9 junction nucleotides. The CDR3 in this case is CASSSPGQGTETQYF. At the DNA level, the sequence is TGTGCCAGCAGTTCACCGGGACAGGGTACAGAGACCCAGTACTTC. With the portions outside the CDR3 filled from the reference TRBV28 and TRBJ2-5 genes, the complete variable region becomes DVKVTQSSRYLVKRTGEKVFLECVQDMDHENMFWYRQDPGLGLRLIYFSYDVKMKEKGDIPEGYSVSREKKERFSLILESASTNQTSMYLCASSSPGQGTETQYFGPGTRLLVL.